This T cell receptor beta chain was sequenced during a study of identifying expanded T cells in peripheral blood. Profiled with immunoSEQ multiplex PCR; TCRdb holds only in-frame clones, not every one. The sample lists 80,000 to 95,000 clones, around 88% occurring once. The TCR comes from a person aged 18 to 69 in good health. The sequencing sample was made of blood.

CDR3 coding DNA: TGTGCCAGCAGTGAGGGGGTAGGGGTCGATGAGCAGTTCTTC. Encoded protein: CASSEGVGVDEQFF. V is TRBV2 and J is TRBJ2-1; D could derive from TRBD1 or TRBD2 (5 bases each). V was pared by 3 bases and J by 8 bases, with 14 bases between. Germline V gene sequence: CDR1 SNHLY, CDR2 FYNNEI. The CDR3 extends over 14 amino acids.